The TCR beta chain described here comes from a study of blood T cell repertoires in COVID-19 (TCRdb year 2020). Regarding the study in general: Samples from collaborators originated in the United States, Italy and Spain and spanned both the acute and convalescent phases of COVID-19. The prospective study material was composed of cDNA or gDNA derived from T cells, B-cell-depleted T cells, or PBMCs. Subjects who had been exposed to COVID-19, were actively infected with it, or had recovered from it provided the deeply sampled blood TCRbeta repertoires that made up the dataset. The repertoires were made available in a free public database intended to serve as a resource for research on the immune response to SARS-CoV-2. Samples were obtained from the ongoing ImmuneRACE study (first 160 participants) and from about 1,300 subjects provided by 6 global collaborators. Nearly every sample came with metadata listing a de-identified subject ID, COVID-19 status, age in years and sex. HLA class I and class II types, where available, came from metadata supplied by the sample provider rather than from assay-based typing. What the research found in general, with its limitations: The quantity of clinical and demographic metadata differed by source and by participant and was supplied without curation.

Whole blood was collected in K2EDTA tubes by collaborating institutions according to the institutions' own protocols. For TCRbeta analysis, collaborator samples were shipped as frozen whole blood, as isolated PBMCs, or as DNA extracted from either sample type. A note on this clone: This clone's antigen is unknown. The input lacks base qualities; no much larger clone sits a single base away.

TCRbeta CDR3 regions were amplified from genomic DNA by means of the immunoSEQ Assay, a bias-controlled multiplex PCR. In the original analysis: The number of nucleated cells in each sample was estimated by amplification of reference gene primers within the assay. To quantify the absolute abundance of each unique TCRbeta CDR3 rearrangement, sequence reads were collapsed and filtered. For each sample, productive Simpson clonality was calculated by taking the square root of Simpson's diversity index across productive rearrangements. TCRdb's version of the immuneACCESS table is confined to in-frame rearrangements and falls short of the full clone set. An unresolved V gene accounts for under half of the shortfall where checked; the remainder is of unknown origin. V, J and clone size were drawn from that table, and D and trimming were deduced from the DNA. Counted in this sample were 130,000 to 150,000 clones; approximately 80% of them appeared once. The ten largest clones capture around 7.2% of the sample.

The receptor was derived from a woman aged 50 to 60 in a cohort sampled during active or convalescent COVID-19. The sample was peripheral blood.

Here is the DNA: TGTGCCAGTAGTCCGCACAGGGAGTACGAGCAGTACTTC. This gives the protein CASSPHREYEQYF. The chain employs TRBV19 and TRBJ2-7, with TRBD1 as a weak D call on 6 bases. Trimming at the junction amounts to 5 bases on V and 4 bases on J, and the germline ends lie 12 bases apart. The germline V gene (reference sequence) gives CDR1 as LNHDA and CDR2 as SQIVND. The CDR3, cysteine through phenylalanine, is 13 amino acids long. CDR3 DNA is the only sequence kept; it has 39 bases, read in frame from the first base.